These 17 T cell receptor beta chains came from one sample sequenced in a study of control samples from healthy donors and cancer patients. Profiled with immunoSEQ multiplex PCR; TCRdb holds only in-frame clones, not every one. This sample has approximately 160,000 clones, with roughly 93% found just once. Sequencing input: blood. These receptors were obtained from a woman aged 60 to 75 in good health.

V is TRBV5-1 and J is TRBJ2-7; 10 nucleotides match TRBD2. J gave up 6 bases and V 2 bases, and 8 bases lay outside the gene matches. Germline CDR1 SGHRS, CDR2 YFSETQ. The CDR3 has 15 residues. The CDR3 loop is CASSFRAGGPVEQYF. CDR3 sequence (DNA): TGCGCCAGCAGCTTTCGAGCGGGGGGGCCGGTCGAGCAGTACTTC.

This clone was picked up one time. The chain has TRBV6-2 or TRBV6-3 and TRBJ1-2, with D maybe TRBD1 (6 bases). V gave up 2 bases and J gave up 5 bases, with 21 bases separating them. Germline assignment: CDR1 MNHEY and CDR2 SVGEGT. This CDR3 is 17 amino acids long. CDR3 nucleotides: TGTGCCAGCAGTTACAACGTCCAGGGGCAGGACCGGTATGGCTACACCTTC. Translation gives CASSYNVQGQDRYGYTF.

This clone appeared a single time. V is TRBV7-3 and J is TRBJ1-1, with 9 bases matching TRBD1. The CDR3 has 14 residues. Germline-derived CDR1 and CDR2 are SGHTA and FQGTGA. Germline trimming cut 4 bases from V and 5 bases from J; bases unmatched to any gene: 5. The CDR3 nucleotides read TGTGCCAGCAGCTCACAGGGGGCGAGTACTGAAGCTTTCTTT. It yields the protein CASSSQGASTEAFF.

V gene TRBV14 combines with J gene TRBJ2-3; D gene unclear. V lost 0 bases to trimming and J lost 10 bases, with 11 bases between them. The CDR3 spans 13 residues. Germline CDR1 is SGHDN and CDR2 is FVKESK. DNA for the CDR3: TGTGCCAGCAGCCAAGATTTGGCCTTGTCGCAGTATTTT. Protein product: CASSQDLALSQYF.

The CDR3 bases are TGTGCCAGCTCAGCACGGGACAACACAGATACGCAGTATTTT. This gives the protein CASSARDNTDTQYF. The chain is built from TRBV18 and TRBJ2-3; D possibly corresponds to TRBD1 (6 bases). The V gene lost 5 bases and the J gene lost 2 bases, with 11 bases spanning the gap. The germline V gene has CDR1 KGHSH and CDR2 LQKENI. This CDR3 spans 14 amino acids.

This chain joins TRBV5-4 and TRBJ1-3; TRBD1 might be the D (6 bases). Looked up from germline, CDR1 is SGHNT and CDR2 is YYREEE (reference sequence). CDR3 size: 14 residues. V lost 0 bases and J lost 2, with 6 bases in between. The CDR3 sequence: CASSLAGAGNTIYF. Here the CDR3 DNA reads TGTGCCAGCAGCTTGGCAGGGGCTGGAAACACCATATATTTT.

CDR3 in DNA: TGTGCCAGCAGCTTGGAGGCAGGTCCTGGAAACACCATATATTTT. Translated, it gives CASSLEAGPGNTIYF. The chain is built from TRBV5-6 and TRBJ1-3; D is unclear. Germline loops: CDR1 SGHDT, CDR2 YYEEEE. Trimming pared 0 bases from V and 2 bases from J, leaving 9 bases between. CDR3 size: 15 residues.

The V and J genes are TRBV4-1 and TRBJ1-5, with 7 nucleotides matching TRBD1. Unmatched junction bases numbered 7, after V lost 4 bases and J lost 7 bases. Germline CDR1 reads MGHRA; CDR2 reads YSYEKL. This CDR3 is 14 amino acids long. DNA for the CDR3: TGCGCCAGCAGCCTAGCGACAGGGTCCCAGCCCCAGCATTTT. This encodes CASSLATGSQPQHF.

The V call is TRBV9, the J call TRBJ1-1; D remains unclear. The germline V and J ends were trimmed by 0 bases and 6 bases, with 9 bases remaining between them. Germline CDR1 is SGDLS and CDR2 is YYNGEE. This CDR3 is built from 13 residues. CDR3 sequence: CASSVAGLSEAFF. Written as DNA, the CDR3 is TGTGCCAGCAGCGTAGCAGGACTGTCTGAAGCTTTCTTT.

The rearrangement joins TRBV5-6 to TRBJ1-1, with 9 bases fitting TRBD1. Germline CDR1 and CDR2: SGHDT and YYEEEE. J gave up 5 bases and V 4 bases, and 6 bases lay outside the gene matches. CDR3 length: 14 residues. In DNA form, the CDR3 reads TGTGCCAGCAGCAGACGACAGGGGGGGACTGAAGCTTTCTTT. Protein product: CASSRRQGGTEAFF.

This chain connects TRBV6-4 to TRBJ1-4, with 9 positions matching TRBD1. Germline V CDR1 and CDR2: MRHNA, SNTAGT. The CDR3 totals 15 residues. V lost 5 bases and J lost 3; bases outside the gene matches: 4. This chain's CDR3 is CASSPTGGSNEKLFF. DNA of the CDR3: TGTGCCAGCAGTCCCACAGGGGGCTCTAATGAAAAACTGTTTTTT.

The chain has TRBV6-2 or TRBV6-3 and TRBJ2-3, with 8 bases aligning to TRBD2. V lost 2 bases, J lost 0 bases, and 4 bases stayed unmatched. The CDR3 is 16 residues long. The germline V gene has CDR1 MNHEY and CDR2 SVGEGT. CDR3 amino acids: CASSYQRGGSTDTQYF. In nucleotides, the CDR3 is TGTGCCAGCAGTTACCAACGGGGGGGGAGCACAGATACGCAGTATTTT.

The chain uses TRBV30 and TRBJ1-5; no clear D. This CDR3 contains 15 residues. The germline V gene encodes CDR1 GTSNPN and CDR2 SVGIG (reference sequence). V was pared by 5 bases and J by 0 bases, with 14 bases between. The CDR3 bases are TGTGCCTGGTCCTCCCAGGCACGTAGCAATCAGCCCCAGCATTTT. Its protein product is CAWSSQARSNQPQHF.

The V gene is TRBV19, the J gene TRBJ1-1; TRBD1 might be the D (5 bases). The germline gives CDR1 LNHDA, CDR2 SQIVND (reference sequence). The CDR3 contains 14 residues. V was cut by 3 bases and J by 9 bases, with 17 bases left in between. The CDR3 protein is CASSIGGGLDKAFF. The CDR3 nucleotides read TGTGCCAGTAGTATCGGCGGGGGGTTGGACAAAGCTTTCTTT. The full variable domain, rest sourced from reference TRBV19 and TRBJ1-1, is DGGITQSPKYLFRKEGQNVTLSCEQNLNHDAMYWYRQDPGQGLRLIYYSQIVNDFQKGDIAEGYSVSREKKESFPLTVTSAQKNPTAFYLCASSIGGGLDKAFFGQGTRLTVV.

The V call is TRBV19, the J call TRBJ1-2; D perhaps matches TRBD1 (5 bases). The CDR3 contains 14 residues. With 7 bases removed from V and 4 bases from J, the gap between germline ends came to 16 bases. Germline assignment: CDR1 LNHDA and CDR2 SQIVND (reference sequence). The CDR3 here is CASKAGHKLYGYTF. CDR3 nucleotides: TGTGCCAGTAAGGCAGGACATAAGCTCTATGGCTACACCTTC.

This sequence joins TRBV7-9 and TRBJ1-1, with TRBD1 as a possible D gene (6 bases). The germline CDR1 and CDR2 sequences are SEHNR and FQNEAQ (reference sequence). This CDR3 spans 15 amino acids. The germline V and J ends were trimmed by 2 bases and 1 base, with 11 bases remaining between them. The CDR3 sequence: CASSLPQGSNTEAFF. The CDR3 bases are TGTGCCAGCAGCTTACCCCAGGGGTCGAACACTGAAGCTTTCTTT.

This rearrangement joins TRBV6-5 to TRBJ2-7; 11 positions agree with TRBD1. The CDR3 has 15 amino acids. V gave up 5 bases and J gave up 0 bases; unmatched junction bases: 3. Germline CDR1 is MNHEY and CDR2 is SVGAGI. CDR3 in amino acids: CASSPGTGGSYEQYF. The CDR3 nucleotides are TGTGCCAGCAGTCCGGGGACAGGGGGCTCCTACGAGCAGTACTTC.